This entry is about one T cell receptor beta chain. Its antigen is not known. Trimming took 4 bases from V and 5 from J, leaving 16 bases between them. In germline, CDR1 is SGDLS, CDR2 YYNGEE. The CDR3 length is 15 residues. A second roughly 7 to 11 cycle PCR used barcoded and J-beta primers. TCRdb redid the calling of the 5' RACE reads with MiXCR, one entry per CDR3 protein. Of about 1.5 million distinct CDR3 sequences in the sample, roughly 43% were seen once. This specimen belongs to a study of blood T cells in healthy people across ages. General study findings and limits: Roughly linear age-related decline in beta diversity appeared, significant by age about 40.

This receptor was identified in a woman between 18 and 29 years old in good health. Sample: blood. This chain joins TRBV9 and TRBJ1-5; D is possibly TRBD1 (5 bases). The CDR3 DNA sequence: TGTGCCAGCAGCCGGGGGAGAGGGTTACATCAGCCCCAGCATTTT. Its translation: CASSRGRGLHQPQHF.